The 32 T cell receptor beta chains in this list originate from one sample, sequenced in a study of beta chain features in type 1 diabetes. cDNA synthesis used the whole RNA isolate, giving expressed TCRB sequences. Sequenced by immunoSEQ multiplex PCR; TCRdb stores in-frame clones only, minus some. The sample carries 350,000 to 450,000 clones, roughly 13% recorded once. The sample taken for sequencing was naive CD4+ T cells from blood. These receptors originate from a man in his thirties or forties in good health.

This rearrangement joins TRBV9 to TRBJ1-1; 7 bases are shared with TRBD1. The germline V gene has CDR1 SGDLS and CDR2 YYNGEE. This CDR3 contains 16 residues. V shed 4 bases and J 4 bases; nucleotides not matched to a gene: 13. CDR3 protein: CASSPYQGGWGTEAFF. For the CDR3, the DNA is TGTGCCAGCAGCCCATACCAGGGGGGCTGGGGCACTGAAGCTTTCTTT.

The CDR3, as DNA: TGTGCCAGCAGCCGTGGACAGGGGGCTGGTGAGCAGTACGTC. Translating it yields CASSRGQGAGEQYV. The rearrangement uses TRBV6-5 and TRBJ2-7, with 11 bases lining up with TRBD1. Germline trimming cut 6 bases from V and 7 bases from J; bases unmatched to any gene: 8. The CDR3 has 14 amino acids. In germline, CDR1 is MNHEY, CDR2 SVGAGI.

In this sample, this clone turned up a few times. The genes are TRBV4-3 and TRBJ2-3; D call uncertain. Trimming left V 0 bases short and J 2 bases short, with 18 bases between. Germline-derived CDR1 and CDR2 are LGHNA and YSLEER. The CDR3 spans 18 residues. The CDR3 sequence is CASSQDLVRDSFTDTQYF. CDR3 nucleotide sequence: TGCGCCAGCAGCCAAGATCTTGTCCGTGATAGTTTCACAGATACGCAGTATTTT.

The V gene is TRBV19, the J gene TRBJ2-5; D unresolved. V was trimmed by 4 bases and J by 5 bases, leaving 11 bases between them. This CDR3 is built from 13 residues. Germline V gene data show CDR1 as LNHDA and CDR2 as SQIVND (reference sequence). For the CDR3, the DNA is TGTGCCAGTAGTACGCCGACACGGGAGACCCAGTACTTC. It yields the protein CASSTPTRETQYF.

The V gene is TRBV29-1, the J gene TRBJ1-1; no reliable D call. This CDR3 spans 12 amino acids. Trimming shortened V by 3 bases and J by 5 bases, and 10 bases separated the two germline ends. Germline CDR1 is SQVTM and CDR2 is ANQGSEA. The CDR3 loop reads CSVDNDATEAFF. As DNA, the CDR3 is TGCAGCGTTGACAACGATGCAACTGAAGCTTTCTTT.

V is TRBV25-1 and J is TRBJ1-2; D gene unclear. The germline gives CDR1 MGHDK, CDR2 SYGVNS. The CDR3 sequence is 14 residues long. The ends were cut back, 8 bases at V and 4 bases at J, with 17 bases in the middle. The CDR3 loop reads CASQHGTAFYGYTF. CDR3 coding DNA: TGTGCCAGCCAACACGGAACCGCATTCTATGGCTACACCTTC.

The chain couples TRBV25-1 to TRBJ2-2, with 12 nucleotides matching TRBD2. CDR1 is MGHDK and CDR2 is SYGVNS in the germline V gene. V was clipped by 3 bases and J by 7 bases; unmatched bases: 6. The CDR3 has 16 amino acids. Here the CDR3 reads CASSELLAGGVGELFF. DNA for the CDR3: TGTGCCAGCAGTGAGCTACTAGCGGGGGGCGTCGGGGAGCTGTTTTTT.

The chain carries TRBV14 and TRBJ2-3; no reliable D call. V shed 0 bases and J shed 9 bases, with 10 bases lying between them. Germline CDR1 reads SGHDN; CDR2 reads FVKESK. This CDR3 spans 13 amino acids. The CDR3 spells CASSQDHLGTQYF. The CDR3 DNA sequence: TGTGCCAGCAGCCAAGATCATCTAGGAACGCAGTATTTT.

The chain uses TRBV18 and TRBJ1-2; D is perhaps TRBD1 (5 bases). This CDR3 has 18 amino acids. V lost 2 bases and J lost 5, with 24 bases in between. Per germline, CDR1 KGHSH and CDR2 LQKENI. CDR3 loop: CASSPNVPTGRESYGYTF. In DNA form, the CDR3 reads TGTGCCAGCTCACCAAATGTTCCTACAGGCAGGGAATCTTATGGCTACACCTTC.

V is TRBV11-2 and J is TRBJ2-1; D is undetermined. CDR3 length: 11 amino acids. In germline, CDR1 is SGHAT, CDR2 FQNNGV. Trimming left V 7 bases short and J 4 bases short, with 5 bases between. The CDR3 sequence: CASMRYNEQFF. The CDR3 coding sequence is TGTGCCAGCATGAGATACAATGAGCAGTTCTTC.

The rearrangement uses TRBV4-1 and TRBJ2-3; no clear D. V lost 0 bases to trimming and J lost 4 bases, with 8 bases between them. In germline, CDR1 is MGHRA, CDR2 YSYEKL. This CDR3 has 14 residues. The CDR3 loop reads CASSQDPAADTQYF. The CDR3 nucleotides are TGCGCCAGCAGCCAAGACCCGGCAGCAGATACGCAGTATTTT.

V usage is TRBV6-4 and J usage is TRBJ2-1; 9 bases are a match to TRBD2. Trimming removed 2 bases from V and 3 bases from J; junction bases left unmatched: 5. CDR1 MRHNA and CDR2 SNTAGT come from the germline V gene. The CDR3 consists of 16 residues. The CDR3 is CASSDVAGGYYNEQFF. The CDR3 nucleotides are TGTGCCAGCAGTGACGTGGCGGGGGGGTACTACAATGAGCAGTTCTTC.

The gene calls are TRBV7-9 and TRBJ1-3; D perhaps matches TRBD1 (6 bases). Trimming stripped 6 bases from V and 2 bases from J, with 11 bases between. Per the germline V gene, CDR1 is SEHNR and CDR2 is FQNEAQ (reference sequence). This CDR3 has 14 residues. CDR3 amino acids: CASRSRGTGNTIYF. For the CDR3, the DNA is TGTGCCAGCAGAAGCAGGGGAACTGGAAACACCATATATTTT.

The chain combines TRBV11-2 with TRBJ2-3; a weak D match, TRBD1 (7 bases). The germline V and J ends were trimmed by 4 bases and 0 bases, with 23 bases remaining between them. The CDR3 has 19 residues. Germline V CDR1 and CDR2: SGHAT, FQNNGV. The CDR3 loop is CASSSFWTPTGTSTDTQYF. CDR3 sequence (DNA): TGTGCCAGCAGCTCCTTTTGGACCCCGACAGGGACTAGCACAGATACGCAGTATTTT.

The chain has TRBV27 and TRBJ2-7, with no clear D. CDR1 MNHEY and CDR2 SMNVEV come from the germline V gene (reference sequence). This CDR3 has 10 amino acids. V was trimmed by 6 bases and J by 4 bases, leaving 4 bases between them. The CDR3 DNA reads TGTGCCAGCAGGGTATACGAGCAGTACGTC. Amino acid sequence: CASRVYEQYV.

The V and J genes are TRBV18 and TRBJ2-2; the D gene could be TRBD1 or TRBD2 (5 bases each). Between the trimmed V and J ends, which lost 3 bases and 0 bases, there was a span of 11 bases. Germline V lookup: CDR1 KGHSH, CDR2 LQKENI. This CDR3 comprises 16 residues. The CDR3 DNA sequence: TGTGCCAGCTCACCGATGGGGCGGGCGAACACCGGGGAGCTGTTTTTT. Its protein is CASSPMGRANTGELFF.

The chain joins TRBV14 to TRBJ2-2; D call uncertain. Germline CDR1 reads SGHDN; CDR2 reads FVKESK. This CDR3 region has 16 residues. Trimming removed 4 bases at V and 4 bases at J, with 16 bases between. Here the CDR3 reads CASSPFGGSSTGELFF. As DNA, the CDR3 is TGTGCCAGCAGCCCTTTTGGCGGCTCGAGCACCGGGGAGCTGTTTTTT.

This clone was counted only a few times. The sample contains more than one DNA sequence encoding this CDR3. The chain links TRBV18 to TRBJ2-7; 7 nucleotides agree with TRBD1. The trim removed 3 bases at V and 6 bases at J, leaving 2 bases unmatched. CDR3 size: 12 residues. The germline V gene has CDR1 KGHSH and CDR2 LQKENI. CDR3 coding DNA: TGTGCCAGCTCACCGCCAGGGGGCGAGCAGTACTTC. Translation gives CASSPPGGEQYF.

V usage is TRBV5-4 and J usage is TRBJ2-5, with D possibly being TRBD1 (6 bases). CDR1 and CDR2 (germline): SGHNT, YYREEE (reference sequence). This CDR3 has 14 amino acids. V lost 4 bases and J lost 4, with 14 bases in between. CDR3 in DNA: TGTGCCAGCAGCGCTACTGGGGGCCGAGAGACCCAGTACTTC. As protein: CASSATGGRETQYF.

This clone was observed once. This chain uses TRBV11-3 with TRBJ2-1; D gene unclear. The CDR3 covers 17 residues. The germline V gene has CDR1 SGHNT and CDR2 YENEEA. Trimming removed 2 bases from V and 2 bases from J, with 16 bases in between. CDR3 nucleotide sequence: TGTGCCAGCAGCTTATCCTCGCGTTCCATAGCCTACAATGAGCAGTTCTTC. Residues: CASSLSSRSIAYNEQFF.

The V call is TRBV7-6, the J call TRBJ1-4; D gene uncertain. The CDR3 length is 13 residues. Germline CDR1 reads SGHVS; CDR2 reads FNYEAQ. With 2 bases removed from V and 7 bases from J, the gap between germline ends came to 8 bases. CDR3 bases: TGTGCCAGCAGCTTATGGCCCCGTGAAAAACTGTTTTTT. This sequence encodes CASSLWPREKLFF.

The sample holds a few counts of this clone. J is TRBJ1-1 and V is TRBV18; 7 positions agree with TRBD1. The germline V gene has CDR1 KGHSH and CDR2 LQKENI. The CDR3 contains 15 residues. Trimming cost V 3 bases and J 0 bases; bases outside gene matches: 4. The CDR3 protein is CASSPTGLMNTEAFF. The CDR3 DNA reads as TGTGCCAGCTCACCGACAGGGCTCATGAACACTGAAGCTTTCTTT.

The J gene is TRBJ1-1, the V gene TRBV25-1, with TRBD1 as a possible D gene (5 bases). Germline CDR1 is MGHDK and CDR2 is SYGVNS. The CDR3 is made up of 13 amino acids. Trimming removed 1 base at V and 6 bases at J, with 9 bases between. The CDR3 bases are TGTGCCAGCAGTGAATTTGCGGGGGCTGAAGCTTTCTTT. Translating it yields CASSEFAGAEAFF.

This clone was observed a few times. CDR3 sequence: CASSIGGTARRQFF. The CDR3 nucleotides read TGTGCCAGTAGTATTGGGGGAACCGCCCGGAGGCAGTTCTTC. The gene calls are TRBV19 and TRBJ2-1; D may be TRBD1 or TRBD2 (5 bases each). The germline gives CDR1 LNHDA, CDR2 SQIVND (reference sequence). The CDR3 runs 14 residues. Deletions cut 3 bases from V and 12 bases from J, with 18 bases between.

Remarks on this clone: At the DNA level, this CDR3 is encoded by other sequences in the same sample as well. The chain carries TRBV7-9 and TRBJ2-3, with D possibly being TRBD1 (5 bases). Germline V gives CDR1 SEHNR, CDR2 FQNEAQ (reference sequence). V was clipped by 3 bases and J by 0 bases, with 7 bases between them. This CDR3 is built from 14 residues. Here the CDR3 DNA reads TGTGCCAGCAGCTTTCGACAGAGCACAGATACGCAGTATTTT. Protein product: CASSFRQSTDTQYF.

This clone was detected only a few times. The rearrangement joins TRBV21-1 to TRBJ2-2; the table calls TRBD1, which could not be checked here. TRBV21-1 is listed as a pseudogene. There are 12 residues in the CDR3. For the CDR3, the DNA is TGTGCCAGGCTGGGCAACACCGGGGAGCTGTTTTTT. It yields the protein CARLGNTGELFF.

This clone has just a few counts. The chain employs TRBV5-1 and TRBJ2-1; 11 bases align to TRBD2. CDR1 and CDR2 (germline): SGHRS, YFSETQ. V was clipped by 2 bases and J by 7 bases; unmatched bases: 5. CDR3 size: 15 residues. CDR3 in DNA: TGCGCCAGCAGCTTACTAGCGGGAGTAAAGAATGAGCAGTTCTTC. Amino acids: CASSLLAGVKNEQFF.

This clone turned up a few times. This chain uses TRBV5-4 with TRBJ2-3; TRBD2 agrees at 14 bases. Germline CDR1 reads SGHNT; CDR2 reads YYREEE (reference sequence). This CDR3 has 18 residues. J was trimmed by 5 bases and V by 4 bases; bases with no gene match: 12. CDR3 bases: TGTGCCAGCAGCCCCTGGAGACTAGCGGGAGGGCCTGGAGATACGCAGTATTTT. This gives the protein CASSPWRLAGGPGDTQYF.

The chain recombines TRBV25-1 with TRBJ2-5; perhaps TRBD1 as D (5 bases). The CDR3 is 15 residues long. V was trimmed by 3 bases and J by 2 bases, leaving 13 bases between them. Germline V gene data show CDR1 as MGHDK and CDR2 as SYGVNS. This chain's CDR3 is CASSEPQGFQETQYF. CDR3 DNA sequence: TGTGCCAGCAGTGAGCCTCAGGGATTTCAAGAGACCCAGTACTTC.

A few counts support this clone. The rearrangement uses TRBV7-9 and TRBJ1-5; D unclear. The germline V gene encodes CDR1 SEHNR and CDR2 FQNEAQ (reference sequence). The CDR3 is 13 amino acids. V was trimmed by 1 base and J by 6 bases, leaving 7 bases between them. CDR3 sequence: CASSLGSIQPQHF. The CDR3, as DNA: TGTGCCAGCAGCTTAGGCTCGATTCAGCCCCAGCATTTT.

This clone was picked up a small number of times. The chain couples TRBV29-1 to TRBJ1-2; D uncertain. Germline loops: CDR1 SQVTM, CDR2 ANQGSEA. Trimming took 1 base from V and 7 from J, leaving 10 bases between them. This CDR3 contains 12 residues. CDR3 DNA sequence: TGCAGCGTTGAAGGAGGGAAACGTGGCTACACCTTC. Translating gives CSVEGGKRGYTF. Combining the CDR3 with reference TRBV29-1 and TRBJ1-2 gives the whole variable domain SAVISQKPSRDICQRGTSLTIQCQVDSQVTMMFWYRQQPGQSLTLIATANQGSEATYESGFVIDKFPISRPNLTFSTLTVSNMSPEDSSIYLCSVEGGKRGYTFGSGTRLTVV.

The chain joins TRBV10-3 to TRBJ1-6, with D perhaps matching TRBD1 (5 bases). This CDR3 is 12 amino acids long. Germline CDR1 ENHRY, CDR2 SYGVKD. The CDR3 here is CAGGDANSPLHF. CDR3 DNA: TGTGCGGGTGGGGACGCCAATTCACCCCTCCACTTT.